The T cell receptor beta chain described here comes from a study of blood T cell repertoires in COVID-19 (dated by TCRdb to the early 2020s). With regard to the full study: The collaborator samples originated in the United States, Italy and Spain and spanned the acute and convalescent phases of COVID-19. The material from the prospective study consisted of cDNA or gDNA derived from T cells, B-cell-depleted T cells, or PBMCs. Deeply sampled blood TCRbeta repertoires from subjects exposed to, actively infected with, or recovered from COVID-19 were included in the dataset. The repertoires were released in a freely available public database intended as a resource for research on the immune response to SARS-CoV-2. Samples were obtained from the ongoing ImmuneRACE study (first 160 participants) and from some 1,300 subjects provided by 6 global collaborators. The sample metadata nearly always contained a de-identified subject ID, COVID-19 status, age in years and sex. HLA class I and class II types, where available, came from metadata supplied by the sample provider rather than from assay-based typing.

TCRbeta CDR3 regions were amplified from genomic DNA by means of the immunoSEQ Assay, a bias-controlled multiplex PCR. The study's own analysis went as follows. The number of nucleated cells in each sample was estimated from the amplification of reference gene primers within the assay. Sequence reads were collapsed and filtered to measure the absolute abundance of every unique TCRbeta CDR3 rearrangement. For each sample, productive Simpson clonality was calculated by taking the square root of Simpson's diversity index across productive rearrangements. TCRdb re-hosts the immuneACCESS table, in-frame sequences only. Its copies lack some clones; in the studies checked, an unresolved V gene accounts for under half of them, and the cause for the rest is not known. V, J and clone size derive from that table, while D and trimming were established from the DNA sequence. The sample table holds under 100,000 clones, of which over 75% were seen once. Of the sample, about a sixth falls within the top ten clones.

The collaborating institutions used their own protocols to collect whole blood in K2EDTA tubes. For TCRbeta analysis, collaborators shipped samples as frozen whole blood, isolated PBMCs, or DNA extracted from either of those sample types. Points on this clone: Which antigen it targets is not known. No much larger clone exists at a distance of one base, and base qualities are not known.

V and J are trimmed by 1 base and 2 bases, and the gene matches miss 5 bases of the junction. Based on the germline V gene, the CDR1 and CDR2 sequences are SGHTA and FQGNSA. Its CDR3 holds 17 amino acids, cysteine through phenylalanine. Just the 51-base CDR3 DNA is kept, in frame starting at base 1. The study at large found these results: The quantity of clinical and demographic metadata differed by source and by participant and was supplied without curation.

Sample: peripheral blood. The sequence was collected from a human donor in a cohort sampled during active COVID-19. This receptor chain uses TRBV7-2 and TRBJ2-3; a stretch of 11 junction bases matches TRBD2. The DNA sequence is given as TGTGCCAGCAGCTTAGTTGCTAGCGGGGGGATCACAGATACGCAGTATTTT. This sequence encodes CASSLVASGGITDTQYF.